This T cell receptor beta chain derives from a study of shared clonotypes between healthy human individuals. Study results and limitations: Investigators expected sequencing depth to affect clonotype sharing among donors.

Details on this clone: Its antigen is currently unknown.

The assay was run at deep level. Several immunoSEQ plates held equal portions of the genomic DNA taken from each subset. Assay: immunoSEQ multiplex PCR; the TCRdb copy retains only in-frame clones and omits some. The profile covers about 87,000 clones, with roughly 45% appearing a single time and roughly 15% taken by the ten largest. CDR3 length: 17 residues. V was pared by 4 bases and J by 3 bases, with 13 bases of the junction left unmatched. Germline CDR1 and CDR2: LGHNA and YNFKEQ. Caucasian adults residing in Nashville, Tennessee made up all the donors. The V gene is TRBV4-2, the J gene TRBJ2-7, with 9 bases lining up with TRBD2. The sequence was collected from a middle-aged woman in good health. Some clones in this sample may be carry-over from other donors' samples. The sequenced material came from PBMCs. The CDR3 loop reads CASSPLAGEHLDYEQYF. The CDR3 nucleotides are TGTGCCAGCAGCCCCTTAGCGGGAGAACACCTAGACTACGAGCAGTACTTC.